This T cell receptor (beta chain) was identified during a study of shared clonotypes between healthy human individuals. Remarks on this clone: Its antigen is not identified.

Assay: immunoSEQ multiplex PCR; the TCRdb copy retains only in-frame clones and omits some. The sample has 550,000 to 700,000 clones; about 80% are singletons. Germline CDR1 is LNHDA and CDR2 is SQIVND (reference sequence). The CDR3 loop spans 17 amino acids. The V gene end was trimmed by 5 bases and the J gene end by 2 bases; junction bases not matched to a gene: 11. Notes on the study in general: Sharing of clonotypes among donors was expected to vary with sequencing depth.

Sequencing input: memory CD4+ T cells sorted from blood. Subset defined: CD45RA-negative fraction. The chain has TRBV19 and TRBJ1-4, with TRBD1 matching 7 bases. The sequence came from a woman aged 30 to 39 in good health. The CDR3 nucleotides are TGTGCCAGTAGTCCGCGGACCCACAGGGGTACTAATGAAAAACTGTTTTTT. Protein: CASSPRTHRGTNEKLFF.